These 28 T cell receptor beta chains came from one sample sequenced in a study of kidney transplant recipient with SARS-CoV-2 infection. MiXCR, applied by TCRdb to the reads, yields one record per CDR3 protein. Among roughly 250,000 distinct CDR3 sequences listed, under 35% were seen once. Sequencing was performed on a blood sample, taken at baseline and on approximately day 120 from a kidney transplant recipient. The receptors derive from a male patient between 25 and 39 years old who had COVID-19 and was a kidney transplant recipient. These T cells may partly come from the graft donor.

The chain recombines TRBV12-3 or TRBV12-4 with TRBJ1-2; D not certain. The CDR3 runs 17 residues. V was cut by 8 bases and J by 4 bases, with 26 bases left in between. This CDR3 reads CASGRSISFRKTYGYTF. The CDR3 DNA sequence: TGTGCCAGCGGTAGGTCAATCAGCTTCCGAAAGACCTATGGCTACACCTTC.

As regards this clonotype: A much larger clone differs from this one at a single base, so this may be a read error. The chain links TRBV19 to TRBJ2-7, with 9 bases lining up with TRBD2. Germline CDR1 and CDR2: LNHDA and SQIVND (reference sequence). The CDR3 has 15 amino acids. The CDR3 protein is CAGSQGAGGPYEQYF. The CDR3 nucleotides read TGTGCCGGTAGTCAAGGCGCGGGGGGGCCCTACGAGCAGTACTTC.

Ten or more counts support this clonotype. No DNA is shown, since the ends of the CDR3 on it are uncertain; the CDR3 is the one TCRdb lists. This chain's CDR3 is CISVPEYSIEVGKTYGYTF. V gene TRBV7-5 combines with J gene TRBJ1-2. TRBV7-5 is described as a pseudogene. The CDR3 is 19 amino acids in total, end residues counted.

This clonotype was seen at least ten times. The CDR3 sequence: CASKVANTEAFF. The CDR3 DNA reads TGTGCCAGCAAGGTAGCGAACACTGAAGCTTTCTTT. This chain joins TRBV6-5 and TRBJ1-1; D unresolved. Germline V gene lookup returns CDR1 MNHEY and CDR2 SVGAGI. The CDR3 contains 12 residues. Trimming took off 7 bases at V and 1 base at J, with 7 bases between the two ends.

To note about this clonotype: This may be a read error: a much more frequent sequence differs by one nucleotide. The V and J genes are TRBV5-1 and TRBJ2-7; the D gene is possibly TRBD1 (6 bases). This CDR3 is built from 15 residues. The germline CDR1 and CDR2 sequences are SGHRS and YFSETQ. Here the CDR3 reads CAGSSLQGYPYEQYF. CDR3 DNA sequence: TGCGCCGGCAGCTCACTACAGGGATATCCCTACGAGCAGTACTTC.

The sample holds one count of this clonotype. This may be a read error: a much more frequent sequence differs by one nucleotide. J is TRBJ2-3 and V is TRBV25-1, with a weak D call TRBD1 (5 bases). CDR1 and CDR2 from the germline V gene are MGHDK and SYGVNS. This CDR3 spans 16 amino acids. CDR3 bases: TGTACCAGCAGTGAATTAGGACATTCTAGCACAGATACGCAGTATTTT. Protein sequence: CTSSELGHSSTDTQYF.

This clonotype was counted at least ten times. The CDR3 loop reads CASSQDLTSGPRNICGYTF. The DNA of the CDR3 is TGTGCCAGCAGCCAAGATCTTACTTCCGGACCTCGTAATATTTGTGGCTACACCTTC. The V call is TRBV3-1, the J call TRBJ1-2; the D is unclear. CDR1 and CDR2 from the germline V gene are LGHDT and YNNKEL (reference sequence). The CDR3 consists of 19 residues. Trimming cost V 0 bases and J 7 bases, with 27 bases left between them.

This clonotype was seen once. This could be a read error, since a much larger clone is one nucleotide away. The V call is TRBV7-2, the J call TRBJ1-3; unclear D gene. This CDR3 is 16 amino acids long. V gave up 3 bases and J gave up 1 base, with 13 bases separating them. CDR1 is SGHTA and CDR2 is FQGNSA in the germline V gene. Here the CDR3 reads CASSFGCTVSGNTIYF. As DNA, the CDR3 is TGTGCCAGCAGCTTCGGCTGCACAGTGTCTGGAAACACCATATATTTT. Drawing the rest from reference TRBV7-2 and TRBJ1-3, the complete variable domain is GAGVSQSPSNKVTEKGKDVELRCDPISGHTALYWYRQSLGQGLEFLIYFQGNSAPDKSGLPSDRFSAERTGGSVSTLTIQRTQQEDSAVYLCASSFGCTVSGNTIYFGEGSWLTVV.

This clonotype appeared many times. The chain couples TRBV7-7 to TRBJ2-1; 10 nucleotides line up with TRBD2. CDR3 length: 16 residues. The germline gives CDR1 SSHAT, CDR2 FNYEAQ (reference sequence). Trimming cost V 6 bases and J 6 bases; bases outside gene matches: 11. The CDR3 loop reads CASRSPQREGLNEQFF. The CDR3 DNA sequence: TGTGCCAGCAGGTCACCCCAGCGGGAGGGCCTCAATGAGCAGTTCTTC.

Many counts were recorded for this clonotype. This sequence joins TRBV7-4 and TRBJ1-2; D not certain. There are 17 residues in the CDR3. In germline, CDR1 is SGHVT, CDR2 SQSDAQ. Trimming removed 5 bases from V and 4 bases from J, with 23 bases in between. CDR3 DNA sequence: TGTGCCAGCAGCATAGTCATTTCAGCTCGAAAGACCTATGGCTACACCTTC. It codes for CASSIVISARKTYGYTF.

The V gene is TRBV3-2, the J gene TRBJ2-5. TRBV3-2 is described as a pseudogene. This CDR3 spans 14 amino acids. CDR3 protein: CASSQGTLQETQYF. CDR3 nucleotide sequence: TGTGCCAGCAGCCAAGGTACATTACAAGAGACCCAGTACTTC.

The rearrangement uses TRBV2 and TRBJ2-1; no reliable D call. Trimming cost V 0 bases and J 5 bases, with 8 bases left between them. The CDR3 loop spans 14 amino acids. Germline V gene lookup returns CDR1 SNHLY and CDR2 FYNNEI. This CDR3 reads CASSEAGLDNEQFF. CDR3 nucleotides: TGTGCCAGCAGTGAAGCGGGCCTTGACAATGAGCAGTTCTTC.

In the case of this clonotype: A far larger clone is a single base away, which makes a read error likely. The chain recombines TRBV5-8 with TRBJ2-4, with D perhaps assigned TRBD1 or TRBD2 (5 bases each). Matching the DNA end better, TRBJ2-7 makes the J call doubtful. This CDR3 is 13 amino acids long. Germline assignment: CDR1 SGHTS and CDR2 YDEGEE. The CDR3 region has the DNA TGTGCCAGCAGCTCGGGGCAGGCTGACGAGCAGTACTTC. Its protein product is CASSSGQADEQYF.

This clonotype was observed many times. J is TRBJ2-1 and V is TRBV7-9, with 11 bases fitting TRBD2. V gave up 5 bases and J gave up 6 bases; unmatched junction bases: 6. From germline, CDR1 is SEHNR and CDR2 FQNEAQ (reference sequence). The CDR3 is 15 amino acids. The CDR3 is CASSPLAGGLNEQFF. DNA of the CDR3: TGTGCCAGCAGCCCATTAGCGGGAGGGCTCAATGAGCAGTTCTTC.

A word on this clonotype: A clone one base away is much larger, so this may be a read error. The chain is built from TRBV3-1 and TRBJ1-2; D ambiguous. The germline CDR1 and CDR2 sequences are LGHDT and YNNKEL (reference sequence). This CDR3 contains 13 residues. The CDR3 region is CASSQDRQYGHTF. The CDR3 DNA sequence: TGTGCCAGCAGCCAAGATCGCCAGTATGGCCACACCTTC.

This clonotype occurred many times. The chain has TRBV12-3 or TRBV12-4 and TRBJ1-4; a possible D gene is TRBD1 (6 bases). The CDR3 is made up of 12 amino acids. Trimming removed 6 bases at V and 10 bases at J, with 12 bases between. In DNA form, the CDR3 reads TGTGCCAGCAGGCGGAGAGGGGGAAAACTGTTTTTT. Amino acid sequence: CASRRRGGKLFF.

This clonotype was observed many times. The rearrangement links TRBV7-2 to TRBJ2-5; TRBD1 is a possible D gene (6 bases). Germline CDR1 and CDR2: SGHTA and FQGNSA. CDR3 length equals 16 residues. The V end lost 0 bases, the J end lost 5 bases, and 16 bases lay between the germline ends. The CDR3 is CASSLAFRATGETQYF. DNA for the CDR3: TGTGCCAGCAGCTTAGCGTTCAGGGCCACAGGGGAGACCCAGTACTTC.

This chain links TRBV5-3 with TRBJ1-2; D unclear. TRBV5-3 is recorded as an ORF, its role being uncertain. The CDR3 consists of 16 residues. With 7 bases removed from V and 4 bases from J, the gap between germline ends came to 23 bases. The CDR3 DNA follows: TGTGCCAGATTAGGAGAAGTGGTGAGAAAGGCCTATGGCTACACCTTC. Its protein product is CARLGEVVRKAYGYTF.

In its sample, this clonotype was seen many times. This chain joins TRBV28 and TRBJ1-1; D unresolved. The ends were cut back, 1 base at V and 0 bases at J, with 0 bases in the middle. The CDR3 runs to 12 residues. Germline V gives CDR1 MDHEN, CDR2 SYDVKM. The CDR3: CASSLLNTEAFF. The CDR3 nucleotides read TGTGCCAGCAGTTTATTGAACACTGAAGCTTTCTTT. Together with reference TRBV28 and TRBJ1-1, the CDR3 gives the full variable domain: DVKVTQSSRYLVKRTGEKVFLECVQDMDHENMFWYRQDPGLGLRLIYFSYDVKMKEKGDIPEGYSVSREKKERFSLILESASTNQTSMYLCASSLLNTEAFFGQGTRLTVV.

V and J are TRBV28 and TRBJ2-5, with D hard to call. The CDR3 is made up of 17 amino acids. V was pared by 6 bases and J by 2 bases, with 22 bases between. Germline V lookup: CDR1 MDHEN, CDR2 SYDVKM. DNA for the CDR3: TGTGCCAGCAGCGACCCGTACGGCCTAAGGATACAAGAGACCCAGTACTTC. It encodes CASSDPYGLRIQETQYF.

Comments on this clonotype: An end of the junction does not agree with germline; a read error may underlie this. The chain is built from TRBV2 and TRBJ2-7, with a tentative D call TRBD2 (6 bases). This CDR3 contains 14 residues. Germline-derived CDR1 and CDR2 are SNHLY and FYNNEI. In DNA, the CDR3 is TGTGCCATCCAAGGGGAAACTAGCTCCTACGGGCAGTACTTC. This codes for CAIQGETSSYGQYF.

The table lists this clonotype with many counts. The V and J genes are TRBV28 and TRBJ1-1; unclear D gene. V was cut by 5 bases and J by 5 bases, with 9 bases left in between. The CDR3 runs 12 residues. Looked up from germline, CDR1 is MDHEN and CDR2 is SYDVKM. CDR3 bases: TGTGCCAGCAGTCAGGAGAGGACTGAAGCTTTCTTT. Its translation is CASSQERTEAFF. Based on the CDR3 plus reference TRBV28 and TRBJ1-1, the full variable domain is DVKVTQSSRYLVKRTGEKVFLECVQDMDHENMFWYRQDPGLGLRLIYFSYDVKMKEKGDIPEGYSVSREKKERFSLILESASTNQTSMYLCASSQERTEAFFGQGTRLTVV.

The table lists this clonotype with many counts. The chain is built from TRBV28 and TRBJ1-5; possible D gene TRBD1, 6 bases. CDR1 and CDR2 (germline): MDHEN, SYDVKM. The V and J ends lost 6 bases and 5 bases respectively, with 14 bases between them. The CDR3 is made up of 14 amino acids. The DNA for the CDR3 is TGTGCCAGCAGACAACAGGGAGGTCATCAGCCCCAGCATTTT. This sequence encodes CASRQQGGHQPQHF.

A remark on this clonotype: Just one base apart from a much larger clone, this may be a read error. The chain couples TRBV10-1 to TRBJ2-7, with 8 nucleotides matching TRBD2. The CDR3 runs 13 residues. CDR1 and CDR2 (germline): WNHNN, SYGVQD (reference sequence). Trimming at V came to 3 bases and at J to 6 bases, leaving 4 bases not matched to a gene. The CDR3 DNA is TGCGCCAGCAGTGATGACACTAGCGGCGAGCAGTACTTC. Translation gives CASSDDTSGEQYF.

This clonotype was seen ten or more times. The chain uses TRBV28 and TRBJ2-1; 14 bases map to TRBD2. Trimming removed 3 bases from V and 8 bases from J; junction bases left unmatched: 3. The CDR3 totals 15 residues. CDR1 is MDHEN, CDR2 SYDVKM, per germline. CDR3: CASSLTSGRADEQFF. The CDR3 region has the DNA TGTGCCAGCAGTTTGACTAGCGGGAGGGCCGATGAGCAGTTCTTC.

A word on this clonotype: This sequence may be a read error, since a much larger clone differs from it by one base. The genes are TRBV5-8 and TRBJ1-4; D is possibly TRBD1 (6 bases). This CDR3 has 13 residues. Per germline, CDR1 SGHTS and CDR2 YDEGEE. The CDR3 spells CDSSPRGIRKLFF. Here the CDR3 DNA reads TGTGACAGCAGCCCCAGGGGTATTAGGAAACTGTTTTTT.

This clonotype was seen many times. The chain carries TRBV7-2 and TRBJ1-2, with 7 nucleotides matching TRBD1. Germline lookup yields CDR1 SGHTA and CDR2 FQGNSA. This CDR3 is built from 14 residues. V lost 1 base and J lost 5; bases outside the gene matches: 4. The CDR3 DNA reads as TGTGCCAGCAGCTTAGGAGGACAGGAGTATGGCTACACCTTC. The encoded protein is CASSLGGQEYGYTF. Full variable domain (missing parts from reference TRBV7-2 and TRBJ1-2): GAGVSQSPSNKVTEKGKDVELRCDPISGHTALYWYRQSLGQGLEFLIYFQGNSAPDKSGLPSDRFSAERTGGSVSTLTIQRTQQEDSAVYLCASSLGGQEYGYTFGSGTRLTVV.

A note on this clonotype: A much more abundant neighbour one base away suggests this may be a read error. This rearrangement joins TRBV6-1 to TRBJ1-2, with D maybe TRBD1 (5 bases). V was trimmed by 3 bases and J by 4 bases, leaving 21 bases between them. CDR1 is MNHNS and CDR2 is SASEGT in the germline V gene. CDR3 length: 17 amino acids. CDR3 in DNA: TGTGCCAGCAGTGAGGTGTTAGGTGGGGGAAAGACCTATGGCTACACCTTC. Its translation is CASSEVLGGGKTYGYTF.